This is a list of T cell receptor beta chains from one sample in a study of blood T cell repertoires in COVID-19. Generated by immunoSEQ multiplex PCR, the TCRdb table keeps only in-frame clones and is missing some. The repertoire has approximately 300,000 clones, over 75% of them found once; the top ten carry 6.8%. Sequencing was carried out using peripheral blood. Receptor source: a woman in her thirties with COVID-19, enrolled during active disease. The CDR3 runs from the conserved cysteine through the conserved F or W. Each record gives: CDR3 protein, CDR3 DNA, D gene, V gene, J gene, clone size. D genes are given only for firm matches. Some rows mark clone size as missing; the rest say once, few, many or name a class of expanded clone.

CDR3 protein: CASSLTGRGSETQYF
CDR3 DNA: TGTGCCAGCAGCTTAACTGGCAGGGGATCAGAGACCCAGTACTTC
D gene: -
V gene: TRBV7-3
J gene: TRBJ2-5
clone size: -

CDR3 protein: CASSQGSSGRGTYNEQFF
CDR3 DNA: TGCGCCAGCAGCCAGGGATCTAGCGGGAGGGGAACTTACAATGAGCAGTTCTTC
D gene: TRBD2
V gene: TRBV4-3
J gene: TRBJ2-1
clone size: once

CDR3 protein: CASNEREVPDTQYF
CDR3 DNA: TGCGCCAGCAACGAGCGGGAGGTCCCAGATACGCAGTATTTT
D gene: TRBD2
V gene: TRBV5-1
J gene: TRBJ2-3
clone size: few

CDR3 protein: CASSPSDRDGTQYF
CDR3 DNA: TGTGCCAGTAGTCCCTCGGACAGGGACGGGACCCAGTACTTC
D gene: TRBD1
V gene: TRBV19
J gene: TRBJ2-5
clone size: once

CDR3 protein: CASRKETVSYEQYF
CDR3 DNA: TGTGCCAGCAGAAAAGAGACAGTCTCCTACGAGCAGTACTTC
D gene: -
V gene: TRBV6-6
J gene: TRBJ2-7
clone size: -

CDR3 protein: CASSLGGGKTEAFF
CDR3 DNA: TGTGCCAGCAGCTTAGGGGGGGGTAAAACTGAAGCTTTCTTT
D gene: -
V gene: TRBV7-8
J gene: TRBJ1-1
clone size: few

CDR3 protein: CASSFSGSGAYNEQFF
CDR3 DNA: TGTGCCAGCAGCTTTTCGGGTAGCGGGGCCTACAATGAGCAGTTCTTC
D gene: TRBD2
V gene: TRBV7-9
J gene: TRBJ2-1
clone size: once

CDR3 protein: CASSPTFSGNTIYF
CDR3 DNA: TGTGCCAGCAGTCCGACATTCTCTGGAAACACCATATATTTT
D gene: -
V gene: TRBV6-5
J gene: TRBJ1-3
clone size: -

CDR3 protein: CASTPAYEQYF
CDR3 DNA: TGTGCCAGCACCCCAGCCTACGAGCAGTACTTC
D gene: -
V gene: TRBV6-5
J gene: TRBJ2-7
clone size: -

CDR3 protein: CASQQGASYEQYF
CDR3 DNA: TGTGCCAGCCAGCAGGGGGCCTCCTACGAGCAGTACTTC
D gene: TRBD1
V gene: TRBV27
J gene: TRBJ2-7
clone size: -

CDR3 protein: CATLRATGELFF
CDR3 DNA: TGTGCCACTCTCAGGGCCACCGGGGAGCTGTTTTTT
D gene: -
V gene: TRBV6-5
J gene: TRBJ2-2
clone size: -

CDR3 protein: CASAGVEGNEQFF
CDR3 DNA: TGCGCTTCCGCAGGGGTCGAAGGCAATGAGCAGTTCTTC
D gene: -
V gene: TRBV5-1
J gene: TRBJ2-1
clone size: -

CDR3 protein: CASSRTSGSDNEQFF
CDR3 DNA: TGCGCCAGCAGCCGCACTAGCGGGAGTGACAATGAGCAGTTCTTC
D gene: TRBD2
V gene: TRBV4-1
J gene: TRBJ2-1
clone size: -

CDR3 protein: CASSLSRGNEQFF
CDR3 DNA: TGCGCCAGCAGCCTATCCAGGGGCAATGAGCAGTTCTTC
D gene: -
V gene: TRBV4-1
J gene: TRBJ2-1
clone size: once

CDR3 protein: CASSTYPGTGRNTEAFF
CDR3 DNA: TGTGCCAGCAGCACCTACCCCGGGACAGGGAGGAACACTGAAGCTTTCTTT
D gene: TRBD1
V gene: TRBV5-8
J gene: TRBJ1-1
clone size: -

CDR3 protein: CAWSRAPGEPQHF
CDR3 DNA: TGTGCCTGGAGTCGGGCCCCAGGGGAGCCCCAGCATTTT
D gene: -
V gene: TRBV30
J gene: TRBJ1-5
clone size: few

CDR3 protein: CASSASGPWDEQFF
CDR3 DNA: TGTGCCAGCAGTGCTAGCGGGCCTTGGGATGAGCAGTTCTTC
D gene: TRBD2
V gene: TRBV28
J gene: TRBJ2-1
clone size: once

CDR3 protein: CATNSGTLPDGELFF
CDR3 DNA: TGTGCCACCAACAGCGGGACCTTACCCGACGGGGAGCTGTTTTTT
D gene: TRBD2
V gene: TRBV28
J gene: TRBJ2-2
clone size: -

CDR3 protein: CASSPTGGGRGYEQYF
CDR3 DNA: TGTGCCAGCAGTCCGACAGGGGGCGGTCGGGGCTACGAGCAGTACTTC
D gene: TRBD1
V gene: TRBV27
J gene: TRBJ2-7
clone size: -

CDR3 protein: CASSSEGEGTEAFF
CDR3 DNA: TGTGCCAGCAGTTCCGAGGGGGAGGGCACTGAAGCTTTCTTT
D gene: -
V gene: TRBV2
J gene: TRBJ1-1
clone size: -

CDR3 protein: CASSPDRVTGNTIYF
CDR3 DNA: TGTGCCAGCAGCCCTGACAGGGTGACTGGAAACACCATATATTTT
D gene: TRBD1
V gene: TRBV9
J gene: TRBJ1-3
clone size: -

CDR3 protein: CASSQDREGEETQYF
CDR3 DNA: TGTGCCAGCAGCCAAGACAGGGAAGGGGAAGAGACCCAGTACTTC
D gene: TRBD1
V gene: TRBV9
J gene: TRBJ2-5
clone size: -

CDR3 protein: CASSLDSSSDTEAFF
CDR3 DNA: TGCGCCAGCAGTTTGGACTCTTCCTCGGACACTGAAGCTTTCTTT
D gene: -
V gene: TRBV5-1
J gene: TRBJ1-1
clone size: -

CDR3 protein: CASSSKDTAPQDTQYF
CDR3 DNA: TGTGCCAGCAGTTCTAAGGACACGGCTCCACAGGATACGCAGTATTTT
D gene: -
V gene: TRBV28
J gene: TRBJ2-3
clone size: -

CDR3 protein: CSSSSGSSYEQYF
CDR3 DNA: TGCAGCTCCTCTAGCGGGAGCTCCTACGAGCAGTACTTC
D gene: TRBD2
V gene: TRBV29-1
J gene: TRBJ2-7
clone size: -

CDR3 protein: CASRPTRRGKVYEQYF
CDR3 DNA: TGTGCCAGCCGGCCAACTCGTCGCGGGAAGGTTTACGAGCAGTACTTC
D gene: -
V gene: TRBV11-2
J gene: TRBJ2-7
clone size: -

CDR3 protein: CSVGGQGVFYEQYF
CDR3 DNA: TGCAGCGTTGGGGGACAGGGAGTTTTCTACGAGCAGTACTTC
D gene: TRBD1
V gene: TRBV29-1
J gene: TRBJ2-7
clone size: -

CDR3 protein: CASSLSRGRSGYTF
CDR3 DNA: TGTGCCAGCAGTTTATCCAGGGGGCGGAGTGGCTACACCTTC
D gene: TRBD1
V gene: TRBV27
J gene: TRBJ1-2
clone size: -

CDR3 protein: CSASRDSGRNIQYF
CDR3 DNA: TGCAGTGCTAGTCGGGATAGCGGGAGGAACATTCAGTACTTC
D gene: TRBD2
V gene: TRBV20-1
J gene: TRBJ2-4
clone size: -

CDR3 protein: CASRDTTNEKLFF
CDR3 DNA: TGTGCCAGCAGGGACACAACTAATGAAAAACTGTTTTTT
D gene: -
V gene: TRBV6-5
J gene: TRBJ1-4
clone size: -

CDR3 protein: CASGKAGTGTKTQYF
CDR3 DNA: TGTGCCAGCGGTAAGGCCGGGACAGGGACGAAGACCCAGTACTTC
D gene: TRBD1
V gene: TRBV6-5
J gene: TRBJ2-5
clone size: -

CDR3 protein: CASSSGTSGSWEQYF
CDR3 DNA: TGTGCCAGCAGTTCGGGGACTAGCGGATCTTGGGAGCAGTACTTC
D gene: TRBD2
V gene: TRBV7-2
J gene: TRBJ2-7
clone size: -

CDR3 protein: CATSRYRGQGNQPQHF
CDR3 DNA: TGTGCCACCAGCAGATACAGGGGCCAGGGTAATCAGCCCCAGCATTTT
D gene: TRBD1
V gene: TRBV15
J gene: TRBJ1-5
clone size: -

CDR3 protein: CASQGQGVLSGYTF
CDR3 DNA: TGTGCCAGCCAGGGACAGGGCGTTCTGTCTGGCTACACCTTC
D gene: TRBD1
V gene: TRBV2
J gene: TRBJ1-2
clone size: -

CDR3 protein: CASRGDFVSDEQFF
CDR3 DNA: TGTGCCAGCAGAGGGGACTTTGTTAGCGATGAGCAGTTCTTC
D gene: -
V gene: TRBV7-8
J gene: TRBJ2-1
clone size: -

CDR3 protein: CASSQGGWATRGTDTQYF
CDR3 DNA: TGTGCCAGCAGCCAAGGAGGGTGGGCTACCCGAGGCACAGATACGCAGTATTTT
D gene: -
V gene: TRBV3-1/TRBV3-2
J gene: TRBJ2-3
clone size: -

CDR3 protein: CSAGQGWYEQYF
CDR3 DNA: TGCAGCGCCGGACAGGGGTGGTACGAGCAGTACTTC
D gene: TRBD1
V gene: TRBV29-1
J gene: TRBJ2-7
clone size: -

CDR3 protein: CASSPWTSGKAYEQYF
CDR3 DNA: TGTGCCAGCAGTCCCTGGACTAGCGGAAAAGCCTACGAGCAGTACTTC
D gene: TRBD2
V gene: TRBV6-6
J gene: TRBJ2-7
clone size: -

CDR3 protein: CATSDYGQGKQYF
CDR3 DNA: TGTGCCACCAGTGATTACGGACAGGGAAAGCAGTACTTC
D gene: TRBD1
V gene: TRBV24-1
J gene: TRBJ2-7
clone size: once

CDR3 protein: CASSEGPVHNEQFF
CDR3 DNA: TGTGCCAGCAGTGAGGGGCCGGTCCACAATGAGCAGTTCTTC
D gene: -
V gene: TRBV6-4
J gene: TRBJ2-1
clone size: -

CDR3 protein: CASRTDRGSYNEQFF
CDR3 DNA: TGTGCCAGCAGGACAGACAGGGGGTCCTACAATGAGCAGTTCTTC
D gene: TRBD1
V gene: TRBV7-2
J gene: TRBJ2-1
clone size: -

CDR3 protein: CASSLNGKRGSPDTQYF
CDR3 DNA: TGTGCCAGCAGCTTGAATGGGAAAAGGGGGAGCCCAGATACGCAGTATTTT
D gene: -
V gene: TRBV7-9
J gene: TRBJ2-3
clone size: -

CDR3 protein: CATSRVGGAGNEQFF
CDR3 DNA: TGTGCCACCAGCAGAGTTGGGGGGGCCGGCAATGAGCAGTTCTTC
D gene: -
V gene: TRBV15
J gene: TRBJ2-1
clone size: -

CDR3 protein: CASSQGTGQHEQYF
CDR3 DNA: TGTGCCAGCAGCCAGGGGACAGGGCAACACGAGCAGTACTTC
D gene: TRBD1
V gene: TRBV7-6
J gene: TRBJ2-7
clone size: -

CDR3 protein: CASSLVGGSSGYTF
CDR3 DNA: TGTGCCAGCAGCTTAGTAGGGGGCAGTTCGGGCTACACCTTC
D gene: TRBD1
V gene: TRBV7-9
J gene: TRBJ1-2
clone size: once

CDR3 protein: CASSLRRETPQHF
CDR3 DNA: TGTGCCAGCAGCCTAAGACGGGAAACGCCCCAGCATTTT
D gene: -
V gene: TRBV6-5
J gene: TRBJ1-5
clone size: -

CDR3 protein: CASSHPPGGGPYNEQFF
CDR3 DNA: TGCGCCAGCAGCCATCCACCCGGGGGAGGGCCCTACAATGAGCAGTTCTTC
D gene: TRBD2
V gene: TRBV4-1
J gene: TRBJ2-1
clone size: -

CDR3 protein: CASSVERTSGAETQYF
CDR3 DNA: TGTGCCAGCAGCGTAGAAAGGACTAGTGGGGCAGAGACCCAGTACTTC
D gene: TRBD2
V gene: TRBV9
J gene: TRBJ2-5
clone size: -

CDR3 protein: CASSLARQFNQPQHF
CDR3 DNA: TGTGCCAGCAGCTTAGCGAGACAGTTCAATCAGCCCCAGCATTTT
D gene: -
V gene: TRBV7-2
J gene: TRBJ1-5
clone size: -

CDR3 protein: CANGQGAGDTQYF
CDR3 DNA: TGTGCCAACGGACAGGGGGCTGGGGATACGCAGTATTTT
D gene: TRBD1
V gene: TRBV10-3
J gene: TRBJ2-3
clone size: -

CDR3 protein: CSVESRDNEQFF
CDR3 DNA: TGCAGCGTTGAATCTCGAGACAATGAGCAGTTCTTC
D gene: -
V gene: TRBV29-1
J gene: TRBJ2-1
clone size: -

CDR3 protein: CASSLFLGRSYEQYF
CDR3 DNA: TGTGCCAGCAGTTTATTTCTCGGGAGGTCCTACGAGCAGTACTTC
D gene: TRBD2
V gene: TRBV27
J gene: TRBJ2-7
clone size: -

CDR3 protein: CAIAGGGSTSGDYNEQFF
CDR3 DNA: TGTGCCATCGCCGGAGGGGGGTCGACTAGCGGGGACTACAATGAGCAGTTCTTC
D gene: TRBD2
V gene: TRBV24-1
J gene: TRBJ2-1
clone size: -

CDR3 protein: CASSPLRQGAPRLRPMNYGYTF
CDR3 DNA: TGTGCCAGCAGCCCACTAAGACAGGGGGCGCCGAGATTAAGGCCAATGAACTATGGCTACACCTTC
D gene: TRBD1
V gene: TRBV7-3
J gene: TRBJ1-2
clone size: -

CDR3 protein: CASSLAKEGFEKLFF
CDR3 DNA: TGTGCCAGCAGCTTGGCTAAGGAGGGTTTCGAAAAACTGTTTTTT
D gene: -
V gene: TRBV5-6
J gene: TRBJ1-4
clone size: -

CDR3 protein: CASSPGYEQYF
CDR3 DNA: TGTGCCAGCAGCCCAGGCTACGAGCAGTACTTC
D gene: -
V gene: TRBV3-1/TRBV3-2
J gene: TRBJ2-7
clone size: -

CDR3 protein: CASSFSRAGTSGYEQYF
CDR3 DNA: TGTGCCAGCAGCTTTAGCCGTGCCGGGACTAGCGGCTACGAGCAGTACTTC
D gene: TRBD2
V gene: TRBV7-2
J gene: TRBJ2-7
clone size: -

CDR3 protein: CASSRPLGDRGTSGELFF
CDR3 DNA: TGTGCCAGCAGTAGACCCCTGGGGGACAGGGGTACTTCCGGGGAGCTGTTTTTT
D gene: TRBD1
V gene: TRBV28
J gene: TRBJ2-2
clone size: -

CDR3 protein: CASSKDRRIANTGELFF
CDR3 DNA: TGTGCCAGCAGCAAGGACAGGAGAATCGCGAACACCGGGGAGCTGTTTTTT
D gene: TRBD1
V gene: TRBV11-2
J gene: TRBJ2-2
clone size: -